The next 13 T cell receptor beta chains were all read from a single sample in a study of STAT3 mutations in large granular lymphocyte leukemia (dated by TCRdb to the late 2010s). What the authors observed across the whole study: Every T-LGLL patient showed at least one immunodominant TCRbeta clonotype, and about half showed multiple immunodominant subclonotypes.

These receptors have no identified antigens. Library creation used the immunoSEQ multiplex PCR assay. As stored in TCRdb, this immuneACCESS dataset retains in-frame rearrangements with V and J assigned. A fraction of the clones does not appear; measured against another copy, unresolved V genes explain less than half of the discrepancy, and the remainder lacks a known reason. This sample holds about 10,000 clones; about 52% were observed only once. Roughly 8.8% of the sample is taken by the ten largest. The sequenced sample consisted of peripheral blood mononuclear cells. All receptors come from a boy between 10 and 17 years old with T-cell large granular lymphocyte leukemia. Some clones in this sample may be carry-over from other donors' samples. The age is the age at diagnosis.

This clone was counted only a few times. The V gene is TRBV9, the J gene TRBJ1-6, with D hard to call. Germline CDR1 is SGDLS and CDR2 is YYNGEE. V lost 3 bases and J lost 7, with 14 bases in between. The CDR3 contains 15 residues. The CDR3 nucleotides read TGTGCCAGCAGCGCCCGGTCGATTGGGAATTCACCCCTCCACTTT. Translation gives CASSARSIGNSPLHF.

The chain carries TRBV5-1 and TRBJ1-1; D unclear. This CDR3 spans 13 amino acids. V was cut by 4 bases and J by 0 bases, with 7 bases left in between. The germline V gene has CDR1 SGHRS and CDR2 YFSETQ. The CDR3 here is CASSTELNTEAFF. The DNA of the CDR3 is TGCGCCAGCAGCACGGAGCTGAACACTGAAGCTTTCTTT.

This chain's CDR3 is CASSRWGVYEQYF. In DNA form, the CDR3 reads TGTGCCAGCAGCCGTTGGGGCGTCTACGAGCAGTACTTC. The chain uses TRBV13 and TRBJ2-7; perhaps TRBD1 as D (5 bases). CDR1 and CDR2 (germline): PRHDT, FYEKMQ (reference sequence). V gave up 5 bases and J gave up 3 bases, with 11 bases separating them. The CDR3 runs 13 residues.

The rearrangement links TRBV18 to TRBJ2-3; TRBD1 is a possible D gene (5 bases). V was shortened by 5 bases and J by 5 bases, with 20 bases between the two germline ends. Germline-derived CDR1 and CDR2 are KGHSH and LQKENI. The CDR3 has 16 amino acids. The CDR3 DNA reads TGTGCCAGCTCAGCCACCTTACCTATCCAGGGAGATACGCAGTATTTT. It translates to CASSATLPIQGDTQYF.

This chain uses TRBV28 with TRBJ2-7; D is ambiguous. CDR3 size: 11 residues. Trimming stripped 11 bases from V and 3 bases from J, with 11 bases between. Germline V gives CDR1 MDHEN, CDR2 SYDVKM. CDR3 region: CAFGKGYEQYF. The CDR3 DNA reads as TGTGCCTTTGGAAAGGGCTACGAGCAGTACTTC.

The chain couples TRBV5-4 to TRBJ2-4, with unresolved D. Germline assignment: CDR1 SGHNT and CDR2 YYREEE (reference sequence). This CDR3 has 11 amino acids. Between the trimmed V and J ends, which lost 7 bases and 9 bases, there was a span of 11 bases. This CDR3 is CASGISGIQYF. The CDR3 coding sequence is TGTGCCAGCGGAATATCGGGCATTCAGTACTTC.

The genes are TRBV10-2 and TRBJ1-5; a weak D match, TRBD1 (6 bases). Per germline, CDR1 WSHSY and CDR2 SAAADI. The CDR3 loop spans 13 amino acids. The ends were cut back, 6 bases at V and 5 bases at J, with 11 bases in the middle. The CDR3 spells CASRGTGYQPQHF. The DNA for the CDR3 is TGCGCCAGCAGGGGTACAGGGTATCAGCCCCAGCATTTT.

This clone has only a few counts. This rearrangement joins TRBV18 to TRBJ2-6; no definite D call. The CDR3 is 15 residues long. Germline V gene lookup returns CDR1 KGHSH and CDR2 LQKENI. The V end lost 3 bases, the J end lost 1 base, and 7 bases lay between the germline ends. CDR3 protein: CASSPSASGANVLTF. The CDR3, as DNA: TGTGCCAGCTCACCTTCCGCTTCTGGGGCCAACGTCCTGACTTTC.

This sequence joins TRBV29-1 and TRBJ1-2; D remains unclear. The V gene lost 3 bases and the J gene lost 2 bases, with 4 bases spanning the gap. This CDR3 is built from 11 residues. CDR1 and CDR2 (germline): SQVTM, ANQGSEA. CDR3 residues: CSVEGNYGYTF. CDR3 DNA sequence: TGCAGCGTTGAGGGAAACTATGGCTACACCTTC.

This rearrangement joins TRBV4-1 to TRBJ2-1; TRBD2 matches 10 bases. The CDR3 has 17 residues. Germline V gene data show CDR1 as MGHRA and CDR2 as YSYEKL. Trimming removed 0 bases from V and 6 bases from J; junction bases left unmatched: 8. The CDR3 nucleotides read TGCGCCAGCAGCCAAGATCGGGCTAGCGGGGGTATCAATGAGCAGTTCTTC. It encodes CASSQDRASGGINEQFF.

Only a few counts were recorded for this clone. This sequence joins TRBV5-1 and TRBJ2-7; D not resolved. The CDR3 runs to 11 residues. CDR1 and CDR2 from the germline V gene are SGHRS and YFSETQ. Trimming stripped 0 bases from V and 6 bases from J, with 4 bases between. The CDR3 loop reads CASSLEGEQYF. CDR3 bases: TGCGCCAGCAGCTTGGAGGGCGAGCAGTACTTC.

The rearrangement links TRBV7-2 to TRBJ2-3; no firm D call. The germline gives CDR1 SGHTA, CDR2 FQGNSA. The CDR3 is 14 residues long. V was pared by 0 bases and J by 2 bases, with 6 bases between. The CDR3 region is CASSLAAFTDTQYF. The CDR3 region has the DNA TGTGCCAGCAGCTTAGCGGCCTTCACAGATACGCAGTATTTT. Full variable domain (missing parts from reference TRBV7-2 and TRBJ2-3): GAGVSQSPSNKVTEKGKDVELRCDPISGHTALYWYRQSLGQGLEFLIYFQGNSAPDKSGLPSDRFSAERTGGSVSTLTIQRTQQEDSAVYLCASSLAAFTDTQYFGPGTRLTVL.

The chain has TRBV7-9 and TRBJ2-1, with TRBD2 as a possible D gene (5 bases). The CDR3 length is 13 residues. V was shortened by 7 bases and J by 9 bases, with 16 bases between the two germline ends. From germline, CDR1 is SEHNR and CDR2 FQNEAQ (reference sequence). This CDR3 reads CASILLGGGEQFF. CDR3 DNA: TGTGCCAGCATCCTATTGGGTGGAGGTGAGCAGTTCTTC.